This entry lists 18 T cell receptor beta chains sequenced from one sample in a study of control samples from healthy donors and cancer patients. Profiled with immunoSEQ multiplex PCR; TCRdb holds only in-frame clones, not every one. The repertoire holds some 77,000 clones, with around nine tenths as singletons. Sequenced input: blood. These receptor sequences come from a woman aged 55-75 years in good health.

In its sample, this clone was seen a few times. The chain employs TRBV5-1 and TRBJ1-5; weak D call: TRBD1 (5 bases). CDR3 size: 16 residues. The V gene lost 5 bases and the J gene lost 1 base, with 16 bases spanning the gap. Germline V gene data show CDR1 as SGHRS and CDR2 as YFSETQ. The CDR3 coding sequence is TGCGCCAGCAGTCCCCAGGGCCCCCCAAGCAATCAGCCCCAGCATTTT. It yields the protein CASSPQGPPSNQPQHF.

This clone was found once. The chain joins TRBV29-1 to TRBJ1-1, with D perhaps TRBD1 (6 bases). Between the trimmed V and J ends, which lost 5 bases and 2 bases, there was a span of 15 bases. Germline V gene data show CDR1 as SQVTM and CDR2 as ANQGSEA. The CDR3 sequence is 14 residues long. Written as DNA, the CDR3 is TGCAGCGTTCTCTTCAACAGGGCAAACACTGAAGCTTTCTTT. This codes for CSVLFNRANTEAFF.

The chain couples TRBV7-2 to TRBJ1-2; 8 bases are shared with TRBD1. Germline lookup yields CDR1 SGHTA and CDR2 FQGNSA. The V segment lost 4 bases and the J segment 3 bases; nucleotides outside the gene matches: 4. The CDR3 sequence is 14 residues long. CDR3 DNA: TGTGCCAGCAGCTGGAACAGGGGGGACTATGGCTACACCTTC. Encoded protein: CASSWNRGDYGYTF.

CDR3 sequence reads: CAWSGIGGEQYF. The DNA for the CDR3 is TGTGCCTGGAGTGGAATTGGGGGCGAGCAGTACTTC. The chain uses TRBV30 and TRBJ2-7, with D perhaps matching TRBD1 or TRBD2 (5 bases each). The CDR3 totals 12 residues. The germline V gene has CDR1 GTSNPN and CDR2 SVGIG (reference sequence). With 1 base removed from V and 6 bases from J, the gap between germline ends came to 10 bases.

This chain connects TRBV6-2 or TRBV6-3 to TRBJ1-5; 7 bases line up with TRBD1. Germline V gene sequence: CDR1 MNHEY, CDR2 SVGEGT. J lost 5 bases, V lost 5 bases, and 3 bases had no gene match. CDR3 size: 13 residues. CDR3 sequence reads: CASSVGGYQPQHF. In DNA form, the CDR3 reads TGTGCCAGCAGTGTAGGGGGCTATCAGCCCCAGCATTTT.

This clone is a singleton in its sample. This chain uses TRBV7-9 with TRBJ2-4; 11 bases are a match to TRBD2. Germline V gene lookup returns CDR1 SEHNR and CDR2 FQNEAQ (reference sequence). The CDR3 is 19 residues long. J was trimmed by 0 bases and V by 1 base; bases with no gene match: 8. This CDR3 reads CASSLVRLAGTLAKNIQYF. In DNA, the CDR3 is TGTGCCAGCAGCTTAGTCCGACTAGCGGGGACGTTAGCCAAAAACATTCAGTACTTC.

The V gene is TRBV5-1, the J gene TRBJ2-3; D is possibly TRBD2 (6 bases). The V end was cut by 4 bases, the J end by 1 base, with 16 bases between. The CDR3 loop spans 16 amino acids. Per germline, CDR1 SGHRS and CDR2 YFSETQ. CDR3 amino acids: CASSPLAGSGTDTQYF. CDR3 coding DNA: TGCGCCAGCAGCCCGCTGGCGGGGTCAGGCACAGATACGCAGTATTTT.

The chain recombines TRBV9 with TRBJ2-1; perhaps D is TRBD1 or TRBD2 (5 bases each). The CDR3 is 17 residues long. The V gene's germline CDR1 is SGDLS and CDR2 YYNGEE. Trimming stripped 0 bases from V and 5 bases from J, with 18 bases between. CDR3 residues: CASSVVGGLRQHNEQFF. The CDR3 DNA follows: TGTGCCAGCAGCGTAGTAGGAGGATTAAGACAGCACAATGAGCAGTTCTTC.

The rearrangement links TRBV24-1 to TRBJ2-5; D unclear. This CDR3 has 13 amino acids. V was shortened by 2 bases and J by 1 base, with 4 bases between the two germline ends. Germline V CDR1 and CDR2: KGHDR, SFDVKD. As DNA, the CDR3 is TGTGCCACCAGTGATTCAGCCCAAGAGACCCAGTACTTC. Translating it yields CATSDSAQETQYF.

V is TRBV30 and J is TRBJ1-4; the D is unclear. The CDR3 spans 14 residues. V lost 0 bases and J 4 bases, leaving 9 bases between the germline ends. Per the germline V gene, CDR1 is GTSNPN and CDR2 is SVGIG (reference sequence). CDR3 bases: TGTGCCTGGAGTGTAAGGACCCTTAATGAAAAACTGTTTTTT. Encoded protein: CAWSVRTLNEKLFF.

The chain employs TRBV5-1 and TRBJ2-7; tentative D call: TRBD1 (5 bases). The CDR3 has 13 residues. V gave up 2 bases and J gave up 0 bases, with 6 bases separating them. CDR1 and CDR2 (germline): SGHRS, YFSETQ. The CDR3 coding sequence is TGCGCCAGCAGCTTCGACAGCTCCTACGAGCAGTACTTC. Translated, it gives CASSFDSSYEQYF.

The V call is TRBV3-1 (or the pseudogene TRBV3-2), the J call TRBJ2-5; TRBD2 might be the D (5 bases). Germline-derived CDR1 and CDR2 are LGHDT and YNNKEL (reference sequence). Trimming removed 0 bases from V and 6 bases from J, with 20 bases in between. The CDR3 runs 17 residues. The CDR3 spells CASSQDIVASRLQTQYF. CDR3 nucleotide sequence: TGTGCCAGCAGCCAAGATATAGTGGCTAGCCGCCTACAGACCCAGTACTTC.

This rearrangement joins TRBV7-3 to TRBJ2-1, with D possibly matching TRBD2 (5 bases). The CDR3 has 13 amino acids. The V gene's germline CDR1 is SGHTA and CDR2 FQGTGA. The germline V and J ends were trimmed by 5 bases and 7 bases, with 12 bases remaining between them. For the CDR3, the DNA is TGTGCCAGCAGCGCGGGCTCCGGGAATGAGCAGTTCTTC. It translates to CASSAGSGNEQFF. Full variable domain (missing parts from reference TRBV7-3 and TRBJ2-1): GAGVSQTPSNKVTEKGKYVELRCDPISGHTALYWYRQSLGQGPEFLIYFQGTGAADDSGLPNDRFFAVRPEGSVSTLKIQRTERGDSAVYLCASSAGSGNEQFFGPGTRLTVL.

The chain combines TRBV7-3 with TRBJ2-1, with D possibly being TRBD2 (6 bases). Germline CDR1 reads SGHTA; CDR2 reads FQGTGA. V lost 2 bases, J lost 0 bases, and 8 bases lay in between. This CDR3 contains 15 residues. The CDR3: CASSLGGGSYNEQFF. The CDR3, as DNA: TGTGCCAGCAGCTTAGGGGGAGGCTCCTACAATGAGCAGTTCTTC.

This chain joins TRBV11-3 and TRBJ2-7; 9 bases align to TRBD2. The CDR3 covers 17 residues. V lost 1 base and J lost 3; bases outside the gene matches: 10. Germline V gives CDR1 SGHNT, CDR2 YENEEA. The chain's CDR3 is CASSLGGVRLAVYEQYF. The CDR3, as DNA: TGTGCCAGCAGCTTAGGAGGGGTAAGACTAGCGGTCTACGAGCAGTACTTC. The full variable domain, completed using reference TRBV11-3 and TRBJ2-7, is EAGVVQSPRYKIIEKKQPVAFWCNPISGHNTLYWYLQNLGQGPELLIRYENEEAVDDSQLPKDRFSAERLKGVDSTLKIQPAELGDSAVYLCASSLGGVRLAVYEQYFGPGTRLTVT.

This clone was counted a single time. V and J are TRBV5-1 and TRBJ2-3; 8 bases line up with TRBD2. Trimming cost V 0 bases and J 4 bases; bases outside gene matches: 4. Germline V gene data show CDR1 as SGHRS and CDR2 as YFSETQ. CDR3 length: 15 residues. The CDR3 DNA reads as TGCGCCAGCAGCTTGGATTACGGGGGGGCAGATACGCAGTATTTT. Amino acid sequence: CASSLDYGGADTQYF.

The chain is built from TRBV6-1 and TRBJ2-3; 8 bases agree with TRBD2. The length of the CDR3 is 15 residues. J was trimmed by 5 bases and V by 1 base; bases with no gene match: 5. Germline assignment: CDR1 MNHNS and CDR2 SASEGT. The CDR3 loop is CASSEGSAGVDTQYF. DNA for the CDR3: TGTGCCAGCAGTGAAGGTTCAGCGGGAGTAGATACGCAGTATTTT.

In its sample, this clone was seen a few times. V is TRBV6-5 and J is TRBJ1-2; 8 positions agree with TRBD1. This CDR3 spans 15 amino acids. CDR1 and CDR2 (germline): MNHEY, SVGAGI. V trimming: 6 bases; J trimming: 7 bases; junction bases outside the gene matches: 13. The DNA of the CDR3 is TGTGCCAGCAGGGGTACACTGGACAGGGATTCTGGCTACACCTTC. This translates into CASRGTLDRDSGYTF.